The 18 T cell receptor beta chains below come from one sample, sequenced in a study of response to subunit inactivated influenza vaccine. TCRdb recomputed calls from the RT-PCR reads with MiXCR, one row per CDR3 protein. This sample has almost 250,000 distinct CDR3 sequences, with 9.5% to 15% found just once. The sequencing here drew on non-naive T cells sorted from PBMCs, taken approximately 15 days before vaccination. These receptors originate from a man between 50 and 59 years old who received an inactivated influenza vaccine.

A few counts support this clonotype. The V gene is TRBV30, the J gene TRBJ1-6; D call uncertain. Germline CDR1 is GTSNPN and CDR2 is SVGIG (reference sequence). The CDR3 totals 12 residues. V dropped 4 bases and J dropped 5 bases, with 6 bases sitting between them. As DNA, the CDR3 is TGTGCCTGGATGACGAATAATTCACCCCTCCACTTT. This codes for CAWMTNNSPLHF.

This clonotype appeared many times. The V and J genes are TRBV5-1 and TRBJ2-3; 7 nucleotides agree with TRBD1. CDR1 and CDR2 (germline): SGHRS, YFSETQ. CDR3 length equals 13 residues. The V segment lost 4 bases and the J segment 6 bases; nucleotides outside the gene matches: 5. DNA for the CDR3: TGCGCCAGCAGCGCCCAACAGGGGGATACGCAGTATTTT. It translates to CASSAQQGDTQYF.

This clonotype was recorded many times. V gene TRBV3-1 combines with J gene TRBJ2-7; 9 nucleotides agree with TRBD2. CDR1 and CDR2 from the germline V gene are LGHDT and YNNKEL (reference sequence). Unmatched junction bases numbered 7, after V lost 6 bases and J lost 10 bases. The CDR3 loop spans 12 amino acids. CDR3 sequence: CASSLAGNNQYF. The CDR3 DNA follows: TGTGCCAGCAGTCTAGCGGGAAATAATCAGTACTTC.

This clonotype was picked up many times. This chain links TRBV11-2 with TRBJ1-3, with D unclear. From germline, CDR1 is SGHAT and CDR2 FQNNGV. The V and J ends lost 2 bases and 7 bases respectively, with 6 bases between them. This CDR3 has 12 residues. The CDR3 loop is CASSLSQNTIYF. The CDR3 DNA sequence: TGTGCCAGCAGCTTATCCCAGAACACCATATATTTT.

This clonotype was found many times. This chain connects TRBV5-1 to TRBJ1-3; perhaps TRBD1 as D (6 bases). CDR1 SGHRS and CDR2 YFSETQ come from the germline V gene. The CDR3 runs to 14 residues. V dropped 1 base and J dropped 2 bases, with 7 bases sitting between them. This chain's CDR3 is CASSLTGPGNTIYF. CDR3 nucleotides: TGCGCCAGCAGCTTGACAGGGCCTGGAAACACCATATATTTT. Filled out from reference TRBV5-1 and TRBJ1-3, the complete variable domain reads KAGVTQTPRYLIKTRGQQVTLSCSPISGHRSVSWYQQTPGQGLQFLFEYFSETQRNKGNFPGRFSGRQFSNSRSEMNVSTLELGDSALYLCASSLTGPGNTIYFGEGSWLTVV.

This clonotype came up a few times. This CDR3 is CASSLTGETRITEAFF. In nucleotides, the CDR3 is TGCGCCAGCAGCCTGACAGGGGAGACACGGATCACTGAAGCTTTCTTT. The J gene is TRBJ1-1, the V gene TRBV4-3; 8 nucleotides match TRBD1. CDR3 length: 16 amino acids. Germline values: CDR1 LGHNA, CDR2 YSLEER. The ends lost 4 bases at V and 4 bases at J; junction bases unmatched: 11.

This clonotype was seen repeatedly, ten times or more. This chain links TRBV27 with TRBJ1-2, with D possibly matching TRBD1 (5 bases). V was trimmed by 5 bases and J by 4 bases, leaving 17 bases between them. The CDR3 totals 15 residues. The germline gives CDR1 MNHEY, CDR2 SMNVEV (reference sequence). CDR3 DNA: TGTGCCAGCAGTCCTACCGGGACCCCAACCTATGGCTACACCTTC. This encodes CASSPTGTPTYGYTF.

This clonotype was found many times. The V and J genes are TRBV4-2 and TRBJ1-2; no reliable D call. Trimming left V 0 bases short and J 0 bases short, with 8 bases between. The CDR3 totals 15 residues. Per germline, CDR1 LGHNA and CDR2 YNFKEQ. The CDR3 region is CASSQDKTPNYGYTF. CDR3 in DNA: TGTGCCAGCAGCCAAGATAAGACACCTAACTATGGCTACACCTTC.

This clonotype has at least ten counts. The rearrangement uses TRBV29-1 and TRBJ2-7; 13 bases map to TRBD2. This CDR3 comprises 14 residues. Germline values: CDR1 SQVTM, CDR2 ANQGSEA. The ends lost 7 bases at V and 7 bases at J; junction bases unmatched: 10. CDR3 in amino acids: CSAGTSGTLREQYF. CDR3 sequence (DNA): TGCAGCGCTGGGACTAGCGGGACGTTGAGGGAGCAGTACTTC.

This clonotype has a handful of counts. The chain has TRBV7-2 and TRBJ2-5; TRBD1 aligns across 8 bases. The length of the CDR3 is 12 residues. The germline V gene has CDR1 SGHTA and CDR2 FQGNSA. V shed 5 bases and J 10 bases; nucleotides not matched to a gene: 6. The CDR3 region is CASSRPGQGQYF. The CDR3 region has the DNA TGTGCCAGCAGCCGACCCGGACAGGGCCAGTACTTC.

This clonotype was detected ten times or more. The chain is built from TRBV5-1 and TRBJ2-7; 11 nucleotides align to TRBD2. Germline assignment: CDR1 SGHRS and CDR2 YFSETQ. The length of the CDR3 is 16 residues. The V gene end was trimmed by 4 bases and the J gene end by 7 bases; junction bases not matched to a gene: 13. CDR3 bases: TGCGCCAGCAGCGACGGGACTAGCGGACTCCTCCGGGAGCAGTACTTC. Its protein product is CASSDGTSGLLREQYF.

V gene TRBV12-3 or TRBV12-4 combines with J gene TRBJ2-7, with 8 bases fitting TRBD2. Germline trimming cut 4 bases from V and 3 bases from J; bases unmatched to any gene: 8. This CDR3 region has 15 residues. The CDR3 sequence is CASSSWGTSGYEQYF. The CDR3 DNA sequence: TGTGCCAGCAGTTCTTGGGGGACTAGTGGCTACGAGCAGTACTTC.

V is TRBV11-2 and J is TRBJ1-4; 7 bases fit TRBD1. J lost 8 bases, V lost 1 base, and 4 bases had no gene match. CDR3 length: 14 residues. Germline CDR1 is SGHAT and CDR2 is FQNNGV. CDR3 loop: CASSLGDRAEKLFF. As DNA, the CDR3 is TGTGCCAGCAGCTTAGGAGACAGGGCCGAAAAACTGTTTTTT. The variable domain in full, with the rest retrieved from reference TRBV11-2 and TRBJ1-4, is EAGVAQSPRYKIIEKRQSVAFWCNPISGHATLYWYQQILGQGPKLLIQFQNNGVVDDSQLPKDRFSAERLKGVDSTLKIQPAKLEDSAVYLCASSLGDRAEKLFFGSGTQLSVL.

The chain is built from TRBV7-9 and TRBJ1-1; no firm D call. The CDR3 loop spans 13 amino acids. The germline CDR1 and CDR2 sequences are SEHNR and FQNEAQ (reference sequence). The V end lost 6 bases, the J end lost 4 bases, and 12 bases lay between the germline ends. In DNA form, the CDR3 reads TGTGCCAGCAGTCCCGTGTACGGCACTGAAGCTTTCTTT. Residues: CASSPVYGTEAFF.

V gene TRBV5-1 combines with J gene TRBJ1-4; 8 nucleotides align to TRBD1. This CDR3 is built from 14 residues. Germline trimming cut 7 bases from V and 7 bases from J; bases unmatched to any gene: 9. Germline values: CDR1 SGHRS, CDR2 YFSETQ. CDR3 region: CASRQGTGLEKLFF. For the CDR3, the DNA is TGCGCCAGCCGCCAAGGGACAGGTCTTGAAAAACTGTTTTTT.

The sample holds many counts of this clonotype. This chain links TRBV5-5 with TRBJ1-3; the D is unclear. V was clipped by 4 bases and J by 3 bases, with 20 bases between them. Germline V CDR1 and CDR2: SGHKS, YYEKEE (reference sequence). The CDR3 length is 17 residues. CDR3 nucleotide sequence: TGTGCCAGCAGCCCGGCGGCGGGCCGGGCGAGTGGAAACACCATATATTTT. Its translation: CASSPAAGRASGNTIYF.

This clonotype was picked up a small number of times. The rearrangement links TRBV12-3 or TRBV12-4 to TRBJ1-2; weak D call: TRBD1 (6 bases). The CDR3 contains 12 residues. The V end lost 5 bases, the J end lost 4 bases, and 8 bases lay between the germline ends. The CDR3 DNA reads TGTGCCAGCAGTGAACAGGGCTATGGCTACACCTTC. This sequence encodes CASSEQGYGYTF.

A few counts support this clonotype. The chain joins TRBV4-3 to TRBJ2-7; possibly TRBD2 for D (5 bases). The CDR3 spans 15 residues. The V gene's germline CDR1 is LGHNA and CDR2 YSLEER. V lost 0 bases and J lost 3, with 12 bases in between. The CDR3 sequence is CASSQDRGTGYEQYF. In DNA form, the CDR3 reads TGCGCCAGCAGCCAAGATCGGGGAACCGGCTACGAGCAGTACTTC.